The entry below gives a single TCR beta chain sequence along with its context. The target antigen is unknown. The data were taken from a study of blood T cells in healthy people across ages. This CDR3 spans 16 amino acids. Germline V gene sequence: CDR1 SGHRS, CDR2 YFSETQ. V was clipped by 2 bases and J by 1 base, with 10 bases between them. General study findings and limits: CMV infection status of these donors was not known. Long-lived and aged donors differed, with more naive CD4+ cells and higher diversity in the long-lived.

A second PCR of about 6 to 12 cycles used a sample-barcoded 5' primer and a J-beta primer mix. Tags on each cDNA molecule came from a template-switch adaptor with 12 random nucleotides. TCRdb re-called the 5' RACE reads with MiXCR, one entry per CDR3 protein. The table has about 840,000 distinct CDR3 sequences, around 29% seen once. The same data also contributed to another study, on T cells of mothers and their children. This second study says: Reads obtained per mother exceeded 9 million TCR beta CDR3 reads, with several million obtained per child.

The rearrangement links TRBV5-1 to TRBJ2-6; no clear D. This clonotype originated in a woman between 35 and 50 years old in good health. The sample was blood. Here the CDR3 DNA reads TGCGCCAGCAGCTTAGCAAGGAGATCTGGGGCCAACGTCCTGACTTTC. Translating gives CASSLARRSGANVLTF.